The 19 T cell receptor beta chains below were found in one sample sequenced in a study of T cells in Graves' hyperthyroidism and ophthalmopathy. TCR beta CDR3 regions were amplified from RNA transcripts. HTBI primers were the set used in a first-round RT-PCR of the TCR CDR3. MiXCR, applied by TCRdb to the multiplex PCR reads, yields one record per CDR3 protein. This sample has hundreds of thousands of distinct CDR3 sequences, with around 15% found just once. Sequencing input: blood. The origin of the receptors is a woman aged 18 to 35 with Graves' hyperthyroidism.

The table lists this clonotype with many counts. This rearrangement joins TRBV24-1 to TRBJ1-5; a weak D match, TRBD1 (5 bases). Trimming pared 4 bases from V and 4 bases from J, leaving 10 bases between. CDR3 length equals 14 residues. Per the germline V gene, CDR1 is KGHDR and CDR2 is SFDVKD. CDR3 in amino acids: CATSDWTRNQPQHF. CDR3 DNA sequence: TGTGCCACCAGTGACTGGACACGGAATCAGCCCCAGCATTTT.

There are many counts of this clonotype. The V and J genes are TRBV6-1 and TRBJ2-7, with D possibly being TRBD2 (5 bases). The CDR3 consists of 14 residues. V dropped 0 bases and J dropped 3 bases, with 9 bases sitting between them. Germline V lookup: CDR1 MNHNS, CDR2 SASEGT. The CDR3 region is CASSEALRGYEQYF. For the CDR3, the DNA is TGTGCCAGCAGTGAAGCCCTCCGGGGCTACGAGCAGTACTTC.

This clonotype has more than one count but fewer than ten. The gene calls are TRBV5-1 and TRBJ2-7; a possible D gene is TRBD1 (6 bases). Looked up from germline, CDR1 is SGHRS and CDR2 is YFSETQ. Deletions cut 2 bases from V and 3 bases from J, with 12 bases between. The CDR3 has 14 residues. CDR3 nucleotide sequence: TGCGCCAGCAGCTTAGCCCCACAGGGCTACGAGCAGTACTTC. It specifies CASSLAPQGYEQYF.

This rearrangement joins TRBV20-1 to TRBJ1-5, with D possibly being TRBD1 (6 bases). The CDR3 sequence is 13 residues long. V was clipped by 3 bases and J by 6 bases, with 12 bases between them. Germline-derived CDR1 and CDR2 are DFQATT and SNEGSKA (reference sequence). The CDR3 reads CSARARGSQPQHF. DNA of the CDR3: TGCAGTGCTAGGGCCAGGGGTAGTCAGCCCCAGCATTTT.

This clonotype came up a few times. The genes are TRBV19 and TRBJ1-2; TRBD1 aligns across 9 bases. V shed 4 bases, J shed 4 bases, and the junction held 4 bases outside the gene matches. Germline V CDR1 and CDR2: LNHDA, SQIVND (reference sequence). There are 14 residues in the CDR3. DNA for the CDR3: TGTGCCAGTAGTAGGACAGGGGTCCCCTATGGCTACACCTTC. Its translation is CASSRTGVPYGYTF. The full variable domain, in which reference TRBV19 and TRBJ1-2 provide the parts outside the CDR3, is DGGITQSPKYLFRKEGQNVTLSCEQNLNHDAMYWYRQDPGQGLRLIYYSQIVNDFQKGDIAEGYSVSREKKESFPLTVTSAQKNPTAFYLCASSRTGVPYGYTFGSGTRLTVV.

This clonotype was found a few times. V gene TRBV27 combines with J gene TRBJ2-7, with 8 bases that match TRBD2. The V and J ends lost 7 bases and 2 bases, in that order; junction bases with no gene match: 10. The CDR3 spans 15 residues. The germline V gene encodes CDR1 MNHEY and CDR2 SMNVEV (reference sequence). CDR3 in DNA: TGTGCCAGCATGGAATTGGGGACTAGTGCCTACGAGCAGTACTTC. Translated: CASMELGTSAYEQYF.

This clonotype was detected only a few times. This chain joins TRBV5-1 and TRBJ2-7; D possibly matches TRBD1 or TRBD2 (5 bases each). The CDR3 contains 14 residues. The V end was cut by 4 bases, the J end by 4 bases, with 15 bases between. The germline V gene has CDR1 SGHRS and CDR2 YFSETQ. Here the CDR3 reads CASSRTGTDYEQYF. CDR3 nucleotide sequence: TGCGCCAGCAGCCGCACCGGGACGGATTACGAGCAGTACTTC. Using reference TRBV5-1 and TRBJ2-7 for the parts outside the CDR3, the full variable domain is KAGVTQTPRYLIKTRGQQVTLSCSPISGHRSVSWYQQTPGQGLQFLFEYFSETQRNKGNFPGRFSGRQFSNSRSEMNVSTLELGDSALYLCASSRTGTDYEQYFGPGTRLTVT.

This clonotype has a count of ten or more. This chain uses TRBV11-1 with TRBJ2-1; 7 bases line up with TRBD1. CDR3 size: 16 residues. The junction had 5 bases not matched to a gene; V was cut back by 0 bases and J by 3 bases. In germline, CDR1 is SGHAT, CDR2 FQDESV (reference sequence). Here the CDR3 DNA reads TGTGCCAGCAGCTTAGCGCAGGACAGGATCTACAATGAGCAGTTCTTC. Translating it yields CASSLAQDRIYNEQFF.

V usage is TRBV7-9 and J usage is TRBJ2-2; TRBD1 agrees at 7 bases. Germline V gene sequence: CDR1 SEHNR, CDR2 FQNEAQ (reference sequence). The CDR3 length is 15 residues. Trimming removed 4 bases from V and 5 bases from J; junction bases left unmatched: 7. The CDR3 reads CASSSLDRATGELFF. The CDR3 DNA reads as TGTGCCAGCAGCTCCTTAGACAGGGCTACCGGGGAGCTGTTTTTT.

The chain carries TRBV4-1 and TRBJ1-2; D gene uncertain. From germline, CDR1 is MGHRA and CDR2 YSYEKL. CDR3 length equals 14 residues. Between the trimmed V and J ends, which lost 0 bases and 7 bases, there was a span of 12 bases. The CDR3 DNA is TGCGCCAGCAGCCAAGAGAGGTTCTCTGGTGGCTACACCTTC. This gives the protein CASSQERFSGGYTF.

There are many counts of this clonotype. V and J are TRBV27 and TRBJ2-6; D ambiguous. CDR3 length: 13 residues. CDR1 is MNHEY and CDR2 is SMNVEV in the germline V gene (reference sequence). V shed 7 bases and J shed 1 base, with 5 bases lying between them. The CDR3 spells CASTRSGANVLTF. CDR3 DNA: TGTGCCAGCACCAGGTCTGGGGCCAACGTCCTGACTTTC.

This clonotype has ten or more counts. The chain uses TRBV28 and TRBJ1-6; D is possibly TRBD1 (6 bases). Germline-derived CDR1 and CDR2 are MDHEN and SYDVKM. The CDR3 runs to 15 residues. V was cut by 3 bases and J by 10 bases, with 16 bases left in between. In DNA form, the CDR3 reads TGTGCCAGCAGTTTTGACCCCGGGGGCGGATCACCCCTCCACTTT. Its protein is CASSFDPGGGSPLHF.

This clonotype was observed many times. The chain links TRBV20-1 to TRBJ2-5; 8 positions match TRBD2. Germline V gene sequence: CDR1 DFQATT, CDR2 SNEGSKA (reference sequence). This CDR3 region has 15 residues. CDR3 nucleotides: TGCAGCGGGGTGGGGCGGGAGGCGTACCAAGAGACCCAGTACTTC. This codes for CSGVGREAYQETQYF.

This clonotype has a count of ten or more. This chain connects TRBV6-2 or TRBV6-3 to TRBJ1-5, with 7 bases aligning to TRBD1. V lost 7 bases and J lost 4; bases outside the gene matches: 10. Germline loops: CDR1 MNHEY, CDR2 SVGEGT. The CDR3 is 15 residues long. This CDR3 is CASTPRWDRNQPQHF. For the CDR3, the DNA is TGTGCCAGCACTCCGAGATGGGACAGAAATCAGCCCCAGCATTTT.

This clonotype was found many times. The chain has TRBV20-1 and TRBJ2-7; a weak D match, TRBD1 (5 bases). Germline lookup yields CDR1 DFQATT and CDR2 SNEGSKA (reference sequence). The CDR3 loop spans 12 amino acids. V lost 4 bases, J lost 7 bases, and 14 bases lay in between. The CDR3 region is CSATRQSWEQYF. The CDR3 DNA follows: TGCAGTGCTACCAGACAGTCCTGGGAGCAGTACTTC.

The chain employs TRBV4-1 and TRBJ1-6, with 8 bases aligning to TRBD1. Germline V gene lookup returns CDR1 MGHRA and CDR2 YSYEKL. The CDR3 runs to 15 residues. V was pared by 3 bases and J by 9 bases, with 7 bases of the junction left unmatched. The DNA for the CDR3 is TGCGCCAGCAGCCAGGGCCAGGGGGCAGGTTCACCCCTCCACTTT. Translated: CASSQGQGAGSPLHF.

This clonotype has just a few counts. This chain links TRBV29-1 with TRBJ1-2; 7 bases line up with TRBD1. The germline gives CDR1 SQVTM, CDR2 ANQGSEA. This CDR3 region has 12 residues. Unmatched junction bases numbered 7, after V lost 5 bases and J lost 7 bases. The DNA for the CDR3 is TGCAGCGTTATCTCCGGGACAGCTGGCTACACCTTC. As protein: CSVISGTAGYTF.

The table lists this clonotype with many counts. CDR3 coding DNA: TGTGCCAGCAACATCAGGGTTTCAGTAGATACGCAGTATTTT. It yields the protein CASNIRVSVDTQYF. This rearrangement joins TRBV2 to TRBJ2-3; D is possibly TRBD1 (5 bases). Deletions cut 7 bases from V and 5 bases from J, with 16 bases between. This CDR3 spans 14 amino acids. Germline loops: CDR1 SNHLY, CDR2 FYNNEI.

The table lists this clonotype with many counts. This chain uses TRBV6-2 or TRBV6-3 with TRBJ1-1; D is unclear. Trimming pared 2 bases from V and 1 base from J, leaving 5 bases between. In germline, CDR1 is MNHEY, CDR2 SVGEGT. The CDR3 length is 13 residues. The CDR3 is CASSYSQNTEAFF. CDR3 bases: TGTGCCAGCAGTTACAGTCAGAACACTGAAGCTTTCTTT.